One TCR beta chain is described in this entry. Method: immunoSEQ multiplex PCR; TCRdb's copy keeps in-frame clones and lacks some. The sample has hundreds of thousands of clones, more than 70% seen once. This entry belongs to a study of blood T cell repertoires in COVID-19. The CDR3 extends over 12 amino acids. Germline CDR1 is MDHEN and CDR2 is SYDVKM. Sequencing input: peripheral blood. The TCR was taken from a woman aged 45-65 years with COVID-19, enrolled during active disease. This chain uses TRBV28 with TRBJ2-7; tentative D call: TRBD2 (5 bases). The CDR3 sequence: CTSGTTPYEQYF. CDR3 bases: TGTACGTCGGGAACAACCCCCTACGAGCAGTACTTC.